A single sample is the source of the 25 T cell receptor beta chains below, sequenced in a study of OX40 agonist ivuxolimab in advanced cancers. Some clones are missing from TCRdb's copy, which holds only in-frame ones; the method was immunoSEQ multiplex PCR. The sample includes 70,000 to 85,000 clones, 80% to 90% of them seen just once. The material was CD4+ or CD8+ T cells sorted from blood, obtained in a trial of the OX40 agonist ivuxolimab. The source of these receptors is an adult with an advanced solid tumor such as melanoma, head and neck, liver or kidney cancer.

The V call is TRBV29-1, the J call TRBJ2-3; 11 bases line up with TRBD1. With V trimmed by 6 bases and J by 7 bases, 9 bases remained unmatched. The CDR3 extends over 14 amino acids. Germline CDR1 and CDR2: SQVTM and ANQGSEA. CDR3 in DNA: TGCAGCGTCCGGACAGGGGGCACAGCAAATACGCAGTATTTT. Translation: CSVRTGGTANTQYF.

The V call is TRBV19, the J call TRBJ2-7, with 9 nucleotides matching TRBD1. Trimming removed 6 bases from V and 3 bases from J; junction bases left unmatched: 6. Germline values: CDR1 LNHDA, CDR2 SQIVND (reference sequence). There are 14 residues in the CDR3. CDR3 nucleotide sequence: TGTGCCAGTAGCCGTGGACAGGGGAGCTACGAGCAGTACTTC. Residues: CASSRGQGSYEQYF.

This sequence joins TRBV11-2 and TRBJ2-5, with D maybe TRBD1 (5 bases). The CDR3 loop spans 13 amino acids. Trimming pared 1 base from V and 5 bases from J, leaving 8 bases between. CDR1 is SGHAT, CDR2 FQNNGV, per germline. The CDR3 DNA is TGTGCCAGCAGCTTAGCTGGGGCTGAGACCCAGTACTTC. It codes for CASSLAGAETQYF.

This clone was seen a handful of times. The rearrangement links TRBV20-1 to TRBJ2-2; no clear D. Germline values: CDR1 DFQATT, CDR2 SNEGSKA (reference sequence). CDR3 size: 11 residues. Trimming left V 3 bases short and J 5 bases short, with 4 bases between. CDR3 DNA sequence: TGCAGTGCTAGCGGTACCGGGGAGCTGTTTTTT. Protein: CSASGTGELFF.

This sequence joins TRBV27 and TRBJ2-7; TRBD2 might be the D (5 bases). CDR1 and CDR2 (germline): MNHEY, SMNVEV (reference sequence). The CDR3 is made up of 15 amino acids. V was clipped by 5 bases and J by 2 bases, with 16 bases between them. CDR3 residues: CASSPLSTSAYEQYF. The CDR3 region has the DNA TGTGCCAGCAGTCCTCTCTCTACTAGTGCCTACGAGCAGTACTTC.

The chain uses TRBV6-1 and TRBJ2-7, with D possibly TRBD1 on 5 matching bases. The CDR3 consists of 14 residues. Germline V gene sequence: CDR1 MNHNS, CDR2 SASEGT. V was cut by 2 bases and J by 0 bases, with 8 bases left in between. The CDR3 DNA reads TGTGCCAGCAGTGAACAGGACATCTCCTACGAGCAGTACTTC. Protein sequence: CASSEQDISYEQYF.

This clone turned up a few times. The chain uses TRBV5-8 and TRBJ1-5; D unresolved. The CDR3 extends over 12 amino acids. Germline assignment: CDR1 SGHTS and CDR2 YDEGEE. The ends were cut back, 6 bases at V and 5 bases at J, with 9 bases in the middle. CDR3 loop: CASTPWDQPQHF. As DNA, the CDR3 is TGTGCCAGCACGCCGTGGGATCAGCCCCAGCATTTT. The complete variable domain, with remaining parts taken from reference TRBV5-8 and TRBJ1-5, reads EAGVTQSPTHLIKTRGQQATLRCSPISGHTSVYWYQQALGLGLQFLLWYDEGEERNRGNFPPRFSGRQFPNYSSELNVNALELEDSALYLCASTPWDQPQHFGDGTRLSIL.

The chain carries TRBV6-5 and TRBJ1-1; 9 nucleotides line up with TRBD1. The germline V gene has CDR1 MNHEY and CDR2 SVGAGI. The CDR3 is made up of 15 amino acids. The ends lost 7 bases at V and 1 base at J; junction bases unmatched: 7. CDR3: CASTHRGRGNTEAFF. CDR3 bases: TGTGCCAGCACCCACAGGGGGCGCGGGAACACTGAAGCTTTCTTT.

The genes are TRBV10-2 and TRBJ2-2, with 13 bases identical to TRBD2. V was clipped by 7 bases and J by 4 bases; unmatched bases: 6. Germline V gene data show CDR1 as WSHSY and CDR2 as SAAADI. The CDR3 is 16 residues long. The CDR3 reads CASMRGLAGSTGELFF. The CDR3 DNA follows: TGCGCCAGCATGAGGGGACTAGCGGGGTCCACCGGGGAGCTGTTTTTT.

V and J are TRBV19 and TRBJ1-1; D uncertain. V lost 4 bases to trimming and J lost 2 bases, with 8 bases between them. The CDR3 sequence is 13 residues long. Germline V gene lookup returns CDR1 LNHDA and CDR2 SQIVND (reference sequence). CDR3 in DNA: TGTGCCAGTAGTACTTACGTTAACACTGAAGCTTTCTTT. It codes for CASSTYVNTEAFF.

This sequence joins TRBV29-1 and TRBJ2-4, with 14 bases fitting TRBD2. Germline values: CDR1 SQVTM, CDR2 ANQGSEA. Losses at the gene ends were 6 bases for V and 0 bases for J; bases not matched to a gene: 7. The CDR3 consists of 17 residues. The CDR3 protein is CSVGLAGGTLAKNIQYF. DNA of the CDR3: TGCAGCGTCGGACTAGCGGGGGGCACGCTAGCCAAAAACATTCAGTACTTC.

The chain uses TRBV18 and TRBJ2-3; 7 nucleotides align to TRBD1. J lost 5 bases, V lost 1 base, and 12 bases had no gene match. The CDR3 spans 17 residues. Germline CDR1 and CDR2: KGHSH and LQKENI. CDR3 nucleotides: TGTGCCAGCTCACCACTTGGTACAGGGGTCATGGGAGATACGCAGTATTTT. This encodes CASSPLGTGVMGDTQYF.

V and J are TRBV19 and TRBJ1-2; TRBD1 agrees at 7 bases. The CDR3 length is 14 residues. CDR1 and CDR2 (germline): LNHDA, SQIVND (reference sequence). J was trimmed by 3 bases and V by 9 bases; bases with no gene match: 10. This CDR3 is CASRKITGDYGYTF. CDR3 DNA: TGTGCCAGCAGAAAGATTACAGGGGACTATGGCTACACCTTC.

The gene calls are TRBV29-1 and TRBJ1-1, with 7 bases identical to TRBD1. Per germline, CDR1 SQVTM and CDR2 ANQGSEA. V shed 3 bases, J shed 7 bases, and the junction held 8 bases outside the gene matches. The CDR3 extends over 13 amino acids. CDR3 DNA: TGCAGCGTTGACACGCAGGCAGGGGGTGAAGCTTTCTTT. It translates to CSVDTQAGGEAFF.

The chain employs TRBV6-5 and TRBJ2-3; 12 positions agree with TRBD2. The V gene end was trimmed by 6 bases and the J gene end by 1 base; junction bases not matched to a gene: 2. Germline V CDR1 and CDR2: MNHEY, SVGAGI. This CDR3 contains 15 residues. The CDR3 DNA follows: TGTGCCAGCAGGCGGACTAGCGGGGGCACAGATACGCAGTATTTT. It yields the protein CASRRTSGGTDTQYF.

This chain connects TRBV5-1 to TRBJ2-7, with 9 bases identical to TRBD1. Germline V CDR1 and CDR2: SGHRS, YFSETQ. The CDR3 loop spans 15 amino acids. The trim removed 4 bases at V and 4 bases at J, leaving 9 bases unmatched. The DNA for the CDR3 is TGCGCCAGCAGCCCTCAGGGACAGGGATATTACGAGCAGTACTTC. As protein: CASSPQGQGYYEQYF.

V is TRBV18 and J is TRBJ1-6; weak D call: TRBD1 (5 bases). The CDR3 totals 17 residues. Trimming cost V 0 bases and J 0 bases, with 9 bases left between them. Germline CDR1 reads KGHSH; CDR2 reads LQKENI. For the CDR3, the DNA is TGTGCCAGCTCACCACCGCCGGGGACCTCCTATAATTCACCCCTCCACTTT. It translates to CASSPPPGTSYNSPLHF.

A word on this clone: A junction end diverges from the germline sequence, so it may reflect a read error. The chain joins TRBV7-7 to TRBJ1-1, with a tentative D call TRBD1 (5 bases). The germline CDR1 and CDR2 sequences are SSHAT and FNYEAQ (reference sequence). This CDR3 has 13 amino acids. CDR3 residues: CASSRDRDTEAFF. DNA for the CDR3: TGTGCTAGCAGTCGTGACAGAGACACTGAAGCTTTCTTT.

This clone was detected only once. The gene calls are TRBV19 and TRBJ2-7; 9 bases fit TRBD1. There are 14 residues in the CDR3. The germline V gene has CDR1 LNHDA and CDR2 SQIVND (reference sequence). Germline trimming cut 5 bases from V and 3 bases from J; bases unmatched to any gene: 5. CDR3 sequence reads: CASSEQGAHYEQYF. In nucleotides, the CDR3 is TGTGCCAGTAGTGAACAGGGGGCTCACTACGAGCAGTACTTC.

The CDR3 reads CSVDTNTYNEQFF. The CDR3, as DNA: TGCAGCGTTGATACTAATACCTACAATGAGCAGTTCTTC. The chain uses TRBV29-1 and TRBJ2-1; D is unresolved. The length of the CDR3 is 13 residues. Germline V gene sequence: CDR1 SQVTM, CDR2 ANQGSEA. The V and J ends lost 3 bases and 2 bases respectively, with 8 bases between them.

CDR3 region: CASRSNRGESNQPQHF. The CDR3 DNA is TGTGCCAGCAGATCTAACAGGGGGGAAAGCAATCAGCCCCAGCATTTT. J is TRBJ1-5 and V is TRBV7-4; 8 bases line up with TRBD1. The V gene end was trimmed by 6 bases and the J gene end by 1 base; junction bases not matched to a gene: 8. Germline values: CDR1 SGHVT, CDR2 SQSDAQ. The CDR3 runs 16 residues.

V usage is TRBV4-2 and J usage is TRBJ2-1, with 14 bases fitting TRBD2. This CDR3 has 19 amino acids. V shed 2 bases and J 6 bases; nucleotides not matched to a gene: 12. Per the germline V gene, CDR1 is LGHNA and CDR2 is YNFKEQ. CDR3 nucleotides: TGTGCCAGCAGCCAAACTTTCGGGACTAGCGGGGGTGGTGGCAATGAGCAGTTCTTC. This sequence encodes CASSQTFGTSGGGGNEQFF.

The rearrangement joins TRBV27 to TRBJ2-3; D uncertain. The CDR3 contains 13 residues. The V end was cut by 7 bases, the J end by 0 bases, with 8 bases between. CDR1 is MNHEY, CDR2 SMNVEV, per germline (reference sequence). This chain's CDR3 is CASKRTSTDTQYF. CDR3 DNA: TGTGCCAGCAAGCGCACTAGCACAGATACGCAGTATTTT.

The gene calls are TRBV19 and TRBJ2-3; no reliable D call. V shed 3 bases and J shed 5 bases, with 9 bases lying between them. Germline V gives CDR1 LNHDA, CDR2 SQIVND (reference sequence). This CDR3 is built from 13 residues. DNA for the CDR3: TGTGCCAGTAGTATTCGTACTGGAGATACGCAGTATTTT. Residues: CASSIRTGDTQYF.

In its sample, this clone was seen once. The chain employs TRBV7-2 and TRBJ1-2, with D perhaps matching TRBD1 (6 bases). V lost 2 bases and J lost 8, with 9 bases in between. Germline V lookup: CDR1 SGHTA, CDR2 FQGNSA. The CDR3 contains 12 residues. CDR3 sequence (DNA): TGTGCCAGCAGCTTAAGGGGGGACGGCTACACCTTC. Its protein is CASSLRGDGYTF.